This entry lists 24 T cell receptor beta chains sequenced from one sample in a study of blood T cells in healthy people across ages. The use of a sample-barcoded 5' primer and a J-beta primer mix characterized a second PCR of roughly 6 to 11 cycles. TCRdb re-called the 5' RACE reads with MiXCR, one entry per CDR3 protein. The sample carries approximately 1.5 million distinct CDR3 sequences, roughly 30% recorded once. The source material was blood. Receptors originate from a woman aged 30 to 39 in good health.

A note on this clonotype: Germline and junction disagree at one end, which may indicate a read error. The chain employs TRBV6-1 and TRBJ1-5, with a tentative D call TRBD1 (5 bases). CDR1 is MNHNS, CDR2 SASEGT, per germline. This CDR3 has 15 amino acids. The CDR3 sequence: CASSEAQGGNQSQHF. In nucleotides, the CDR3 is TGTGCCAGCAGTGAAGCGCAGGGTGGAAATCAGTCCCAGCATTTT.

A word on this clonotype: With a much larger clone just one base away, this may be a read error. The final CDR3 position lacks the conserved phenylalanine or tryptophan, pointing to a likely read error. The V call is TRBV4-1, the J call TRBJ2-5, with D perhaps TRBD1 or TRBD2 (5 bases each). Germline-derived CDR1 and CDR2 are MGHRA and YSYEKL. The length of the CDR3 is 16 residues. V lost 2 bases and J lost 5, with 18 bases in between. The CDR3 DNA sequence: TGCGCCAGCAGCCAACACGGAGGCGGTGAGGGGGAGACCCAGTACTGC. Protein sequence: CASSQHGGGEGETQYC.

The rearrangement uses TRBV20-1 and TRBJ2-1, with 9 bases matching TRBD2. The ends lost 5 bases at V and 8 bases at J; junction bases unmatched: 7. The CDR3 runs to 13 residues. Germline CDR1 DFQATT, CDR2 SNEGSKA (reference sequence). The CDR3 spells CSAAGTSRYEQFF. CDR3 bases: TGCAGTGCTGCCGGGACTAGCAGGTATGAGCAGTTCTTC.

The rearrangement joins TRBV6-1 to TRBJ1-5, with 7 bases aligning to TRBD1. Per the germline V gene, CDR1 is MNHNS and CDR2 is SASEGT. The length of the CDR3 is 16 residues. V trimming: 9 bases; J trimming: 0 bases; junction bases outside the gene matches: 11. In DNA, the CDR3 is TGTGCCAGTAGAGGAGGGGGACAGTATAGCAATCAGCCCCAGCATTTT. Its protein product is CASRGGGQYSNQPQHF.

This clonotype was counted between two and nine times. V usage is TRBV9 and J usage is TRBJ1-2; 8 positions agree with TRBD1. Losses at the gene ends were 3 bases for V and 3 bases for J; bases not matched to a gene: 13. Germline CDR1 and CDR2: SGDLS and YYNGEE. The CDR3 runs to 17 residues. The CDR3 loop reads CASSDGQGPQLDYGYTF. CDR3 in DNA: TGTGCCAGCAGCGATGGACAGGGCCCGCAACTTGACTATGGCTACACCTTC. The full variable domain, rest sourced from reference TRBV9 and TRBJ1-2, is DSGVTQTPKHLITATGQRVTLRCSPRSGDLSVYWYQQSLDQGLQFLIQYYNGEERAKGNILERFSAQQFPDLHSELNLSSLELGDSALYFCASSDGQGPQLDYGYTFGSGTRLTVV.

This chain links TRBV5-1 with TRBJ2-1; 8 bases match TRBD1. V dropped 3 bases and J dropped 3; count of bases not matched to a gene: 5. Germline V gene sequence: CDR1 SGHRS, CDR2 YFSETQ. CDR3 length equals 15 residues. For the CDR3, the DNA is TGCGCCAGCAGCTCTACAGGGGGAATCTACAATGAGCAGTTCTTC. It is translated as CASSSTGGIYNEQFF. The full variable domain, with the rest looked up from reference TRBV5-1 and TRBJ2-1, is KAGVTQTPRYLIKTRGQQVTLSCSPISGHRSVSWYQQTPGQGLQFLFEYFSETQRNKGNFPGRFSGRQFSNSRSEMNVSTLELGDSALYLCASSSTGGIYNEQFFGPGTRLTVL.

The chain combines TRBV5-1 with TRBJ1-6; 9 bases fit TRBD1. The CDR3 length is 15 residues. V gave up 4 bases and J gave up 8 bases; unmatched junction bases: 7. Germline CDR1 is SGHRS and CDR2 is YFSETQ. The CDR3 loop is CASSNPGQGYSPLHF. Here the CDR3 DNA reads TGCGCCAGCAGCAACCCGGGACAGGGATATTCACCCCTCCACTTT.

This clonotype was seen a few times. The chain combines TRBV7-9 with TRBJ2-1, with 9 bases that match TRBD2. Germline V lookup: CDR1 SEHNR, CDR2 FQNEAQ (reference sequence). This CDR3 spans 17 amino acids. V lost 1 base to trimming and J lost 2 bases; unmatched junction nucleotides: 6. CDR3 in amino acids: CASSLDEWTSAYNEQFF. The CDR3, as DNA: TGTGCCAGCAGCTTAGACGAGTGGACTAGCGCCTACAATGAGCAGTTCTTC.

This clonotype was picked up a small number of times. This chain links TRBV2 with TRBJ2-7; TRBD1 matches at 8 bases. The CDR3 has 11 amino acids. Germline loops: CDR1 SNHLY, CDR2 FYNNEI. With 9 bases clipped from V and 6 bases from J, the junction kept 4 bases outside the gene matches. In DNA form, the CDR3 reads TGTGCCAGTTACGACAGGGGCGAGCAGTACTTC. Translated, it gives CASYDRGEQYF.

The CDR3 loop is CASSQDREGTDAEKLFF. CDR3 nucleotides: TGCGCCAGCAGCCAAGACAGGGAGGGGACGGATGCTGAAAAACTGTTTTTT. J is TRBJ1-4 and V is TRBV4-1; tentative D call: TRBD1 (5 bases). Trimming stripped 0 bases from V and 7 bases from J, with 18 bases between. CDR3 length equals 17 residues. CDR1 is MGHRA and CDR2 is YSYEKL in the germline V gene.

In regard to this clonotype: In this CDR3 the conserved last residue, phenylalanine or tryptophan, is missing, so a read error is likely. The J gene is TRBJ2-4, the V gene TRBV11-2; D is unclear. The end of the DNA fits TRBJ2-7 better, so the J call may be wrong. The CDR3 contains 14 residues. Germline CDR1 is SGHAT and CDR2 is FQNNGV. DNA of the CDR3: TGTGCCAGCAGCTTAGATACTCCGCGAGGCGAGCAGTACTGC. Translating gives CASSLDTPRGEQYC.

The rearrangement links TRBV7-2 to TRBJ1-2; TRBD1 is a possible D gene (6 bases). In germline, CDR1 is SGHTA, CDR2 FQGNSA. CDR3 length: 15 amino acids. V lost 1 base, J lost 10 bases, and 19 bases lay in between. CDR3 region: CASSLEGGIGTIYTF. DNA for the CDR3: TGTGCCAGCAGCTTAGAGGGGGGAATCGGGACAATCTACACCTTC.

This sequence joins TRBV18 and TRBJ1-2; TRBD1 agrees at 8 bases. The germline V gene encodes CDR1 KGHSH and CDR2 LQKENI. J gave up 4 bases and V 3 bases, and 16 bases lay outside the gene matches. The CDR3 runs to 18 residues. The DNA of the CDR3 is TGTGCCAGCTCACCGTCGCTGCCCCGGAACAGGGGGGCCTATGGCTACACCTTC. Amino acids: CASSPSLPRNRGAYGYTF.

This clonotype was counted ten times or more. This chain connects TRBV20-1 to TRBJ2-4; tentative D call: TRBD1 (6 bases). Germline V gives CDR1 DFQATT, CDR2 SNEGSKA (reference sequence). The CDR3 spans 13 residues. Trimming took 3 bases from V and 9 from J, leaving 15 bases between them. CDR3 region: CSASSTGQGIQYF. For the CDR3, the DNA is TGCAGTGCTAGCTCGACAGGACAAGGCATTCAGTACTTC.

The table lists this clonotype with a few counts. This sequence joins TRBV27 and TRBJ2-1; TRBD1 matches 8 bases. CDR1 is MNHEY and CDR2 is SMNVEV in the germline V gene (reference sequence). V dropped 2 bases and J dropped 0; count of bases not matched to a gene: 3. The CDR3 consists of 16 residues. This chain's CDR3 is CASSLTGGHSYNEQFF. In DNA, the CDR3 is TGTGCCAGCAGTTTAACAGGGGGTCACTCCTACAATGAGCAGTTCTTC.

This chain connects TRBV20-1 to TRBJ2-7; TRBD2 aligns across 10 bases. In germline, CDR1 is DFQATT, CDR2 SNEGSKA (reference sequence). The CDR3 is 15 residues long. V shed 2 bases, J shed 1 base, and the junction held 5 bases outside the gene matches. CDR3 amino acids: CSARYTSGASYEQYF. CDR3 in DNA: TGCAGTGCTAGATACACTAGCGGGGCGTCCTACGAGCAGTACTTC.

DNA of the CDR3: TGTGCCAGCACCGATCACAGCGGGAGTCATATCACTCAGTACTTC. It codes for CASTDHSGSHITQYF. This rearrangement joins TRBV2 to TRBJ2-4; 8 bases align to TRBD2. The trim removed 7 bases at V and 12 bases at J, leaving 17 bases unmatched. Germline V CDR1 and CDR2: SNHLY, FYNNEI. The CDR3 runs to 15 residues.

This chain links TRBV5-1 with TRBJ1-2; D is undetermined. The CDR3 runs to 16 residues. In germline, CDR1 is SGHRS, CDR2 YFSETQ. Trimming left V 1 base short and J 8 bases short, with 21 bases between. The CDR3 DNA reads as TGCGCCAGCAGCTTGAGGGTCCGCGCCCACCAAGAGGGCTACACCTTC. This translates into CASSLRVRAHQEGYTF.

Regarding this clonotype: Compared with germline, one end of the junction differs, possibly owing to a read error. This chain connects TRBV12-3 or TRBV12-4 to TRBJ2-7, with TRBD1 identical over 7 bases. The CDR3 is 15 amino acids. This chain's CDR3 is CAGSLALDRPHEQYF. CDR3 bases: TGTGCCGGCAGTTTAGCCTTGGACAGGCCCCACGAGCAGTACTTC.

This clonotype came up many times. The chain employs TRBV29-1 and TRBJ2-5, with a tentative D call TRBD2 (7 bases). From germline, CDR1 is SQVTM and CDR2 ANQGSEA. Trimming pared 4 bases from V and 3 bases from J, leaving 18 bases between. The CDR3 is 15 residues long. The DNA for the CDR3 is TGCAGCGTTGGAGGGTGGGGGGGCCATGAAGAGACCCAGTACTTC. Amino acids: CSVGGWGGHEETQYF.

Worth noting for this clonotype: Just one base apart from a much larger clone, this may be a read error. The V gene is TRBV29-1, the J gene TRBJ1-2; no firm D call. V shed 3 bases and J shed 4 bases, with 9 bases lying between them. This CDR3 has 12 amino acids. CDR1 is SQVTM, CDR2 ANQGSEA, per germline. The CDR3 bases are TGCAGCGTTGAGAGAGTGGGCTATGGCTACACCTTC. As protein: CSVERVGYGYTF.

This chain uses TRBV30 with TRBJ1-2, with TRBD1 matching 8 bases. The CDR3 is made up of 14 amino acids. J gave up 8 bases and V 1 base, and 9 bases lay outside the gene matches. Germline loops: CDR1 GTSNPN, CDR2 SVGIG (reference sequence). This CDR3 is CAWSGTQGGLGYTF. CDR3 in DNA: TGTGCCTGGAGTGGGACACAGGGGGGGCTCGGCTACACCTTC.

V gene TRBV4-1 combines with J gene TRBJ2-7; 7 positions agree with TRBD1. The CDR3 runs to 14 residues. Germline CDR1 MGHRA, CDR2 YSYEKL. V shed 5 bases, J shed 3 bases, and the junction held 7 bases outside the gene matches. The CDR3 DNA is TGCGCCAGCAGCAAACAGGGGAACAACTACGAGCAGTACTTC. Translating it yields CASSKQGNNYEQYF.

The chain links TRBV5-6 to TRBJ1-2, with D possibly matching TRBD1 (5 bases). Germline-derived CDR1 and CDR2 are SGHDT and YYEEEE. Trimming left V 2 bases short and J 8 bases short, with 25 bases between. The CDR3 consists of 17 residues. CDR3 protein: CASSLDSSGTGRGGYTF. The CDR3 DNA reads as TGTGCCAGCAGCTTAGACTCCTCCGGGACCGGTCGGGGCGGCTACACCTTC.